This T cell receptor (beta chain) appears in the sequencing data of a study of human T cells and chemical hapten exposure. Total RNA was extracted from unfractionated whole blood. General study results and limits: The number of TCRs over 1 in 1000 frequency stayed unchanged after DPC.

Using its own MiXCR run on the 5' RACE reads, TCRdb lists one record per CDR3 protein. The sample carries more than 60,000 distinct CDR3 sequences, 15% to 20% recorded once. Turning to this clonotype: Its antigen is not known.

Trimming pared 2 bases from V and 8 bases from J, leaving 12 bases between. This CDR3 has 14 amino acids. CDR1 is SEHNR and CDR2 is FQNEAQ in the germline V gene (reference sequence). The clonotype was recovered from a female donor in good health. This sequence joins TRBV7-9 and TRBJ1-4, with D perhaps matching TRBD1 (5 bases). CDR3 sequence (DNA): TGTGCCAGCAGCTTAAGCGGTGGGGACGAAAAACTGTTTTTT. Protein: CASSLSGGDEKLFF.